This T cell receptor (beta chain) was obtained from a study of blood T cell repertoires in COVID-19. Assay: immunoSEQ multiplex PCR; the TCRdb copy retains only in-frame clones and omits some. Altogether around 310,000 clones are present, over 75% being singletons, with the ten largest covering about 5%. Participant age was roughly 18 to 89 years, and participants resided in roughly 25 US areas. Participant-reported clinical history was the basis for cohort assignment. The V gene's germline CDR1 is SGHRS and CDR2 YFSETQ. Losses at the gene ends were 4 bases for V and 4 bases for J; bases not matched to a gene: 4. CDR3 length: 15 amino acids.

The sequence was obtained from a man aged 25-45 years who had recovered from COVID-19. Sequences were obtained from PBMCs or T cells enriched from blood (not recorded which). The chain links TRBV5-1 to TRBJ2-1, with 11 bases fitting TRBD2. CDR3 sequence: CASSTTSGGYNEQFF. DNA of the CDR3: TGCGCCAGCAGCACTACTAGCGGGGGTTACAATGAGCAGTTCTTC.